The 9 T cell receptor beta chains below all came from one sample that was sequenced in a study of human T cells and chemical hapten exposure. Documented time point: pre-sensitization, week 0. Documented treatment: therapeutic diphenylcyclopropenone sensitization with weekly scalp DPC. TCRdb analysed the RACE reads with MiXCR anew, one entry per CDR3 protein. The table has roughly 380,000 distinct CDR3 sequences, 5.1% seen once. The sequencing here drew on whole blood, taken in connection with sensitization to the hapten diphenylcyclopropenone (DPC). These receptors were obtained from a woman between 50 and 59 years old with alopecia areata. Some clones in this sample may be carry-over from other donors' samples.

The chain employs TRBV6-5 and TRBJ1-1; the D gene is possibly TRBD1 (5 bases). The CDR3 has 13 amino acids. Germline-derived CDR1 and CDR2 are MNHEY and SVGAGI. Trimming stripped 6 bases from V and 3 bases from J, with 11 bases between. CDR3 sequence: CASSNGAYTEAFF. The DNA of the CDR3 is TGTGCCAGCAGCAACGGGGCTTACACTGAAGCTTTCTTT.

This clonotype was observed a handful of times. The chain employs TRBV27 and TRBJ1-2; tentatively, D is TRBD1 (6 bases). V was cut by 0 bases and J by 4 bases, with 12 bases left in between. The germline V gene has CDR1 MNHEY and CDR2 SMNVEV (reference sequence). The CDR3 extends over 15 amino acids. The CDR3 spells CASSLSLGQSYGYTF. As DNA, the CDR3 is TGTGCCAGCAGTTTATCCCTAGGACAGAGCTATGGCTACACCTTC.

This clonotype was seen at least ten times. The rearrangement links TRBV29-1 to TRBJ2-1; D perhaps matches TRBD1 (5 bases). V was shortened by 4 bases and J by 6 bases, with 16 bases between the two germline ends. Germline CDR1 and CDR2: SQVTM and ANQGSEA. This CDR3 is built from 14 residues. The chain's CDR3 is CSVGGSGVPNEQFF. CDR3 sequence (DNA): TGCAGCGTTGGGGGCAGTGGAGTCCCCAATGAGCAGTTCTTC.

This clonotype appeared a few times. The V and J genes are TRBV27 and TRBJ2-1; TRBD2 aligns across 8 bases. This CDR3 region has 17 residues. Trimming removed 0 bases from V and 2 bases from J; junction bases left unmatched: 6. Germline V gives CDR1 MNHEY, CDR2 SMNVEV (reference sequence). Here the CDR3 reads CASSLSGREGPYNEQFF. CDR3 DNA sequence: TGTGCCAGCAGTTTATCCGGCCGGGAGGGCCCCTACAATGAGCAGTTCTTC.

Many counts were recorded for this clonotype. The V and J genes are TRBV29-1 and TRBJ2-4; 9 bases map to TRBD1. CDR1 and CDR2 (germline): SQVTM, ANQGSEA. J gave up 7 bases and V 4 bases, and 14 bases lay outside the gene matches. The CDR3 totals 16 residues. CDR3 in DNA: TGCAGCGTTGTGAGGGATCACAGGGGGCGGAGGAACATTCAGTACTTC. The encoded protein is CSVVRDHRGRRNIQYF. The full variable domain, in which reference TRBV29-1 and TRBJ2-4 provide the parts outside the CDR3, is SAVISQKPSRDICQRGTSLTIQCQVDSQVTMMFWYRQQPGQSLTLIATANQGSEATYESGFVIDKFPISRPNLTFSTLTVSNMSPEDSSIYLCSVVRDHRGRRNIQYFGAGTRLSVL.

This clonotype showed up many times. This sequence joins TRBV7-8 and TRBJ2-4, with 10 bases matching TRBD2. CDR1 and CDR2 (germline): SGHVS, FQNEAQ. V gave up 5 bases and J gave up 9 bases; unmatched junction bases: 10. The CDR3 runs 15 residues. The CDR3 here is CASSLSTSGIGIQYF. DNA for the CDR3: TGTGCCAGCAGCCTAAGTACTAGCGGGATTGGCATTCAGTACTTC.

This clonotype was detected a few times. The rearrangement links TRBV6-5 to TRBJ1-3; D remains ambiguous. Germline CDR1 MNHEY, CDR2 SVGAGI. The CDR3 extends over 14 amino acids. V was shortened by 0 bases and J by 4 bases, with 7 bases between the two germline ends. CDR3 in DNA: TGTGCCAGCAGTTACTCTCGCTTCGGAAACACCATATATTTT. Amino acid sequence: CASSYSRFGNTIYF.

This clonotype has more than one count but fewer than ten. J is TRBJ2-1 and V is TRBV10-3, with D uncertain. The CDR3 extends over 11 amino acids. V was pared by 1 base and J by 8 bases, with 3 bases between. Germline V gene sequence: CDR1 ENHRY, CDR2 SYGVKD. The CDR3 DNA sequence: TGTGCCATCAGTGAGTTATATGAGCAGTTCTTC. Its translation is CAISELYEQFF.

This clonotype occurred a few times. V gene TRBV4-3 combines with J gene TRBJ1-3; D possibly corresponds to TRBD1 (5 bases). Germline CDR1 is LGHNA and CDR2 is YSLEER. The V end was cut by 3 bases, the J end by 0 bases, with 12 bases between. The CDR3 covers 16 residues. CDR3 protein: CASSQGDRYSGNTIYF. The CDR3 DNA is TGCGCCAGCAGCCAGGGGGATAGGTACTCTGGAAACACCATATATTTT.